Below, 3 T cell receptor beta chains from the same sample are listed, as sequenced in a study of blood T cells in healthy people across ages. Together with a sample-barcoded 5' primer, a J-beta primer mix was included in a second PCR lasting roughly 6 to 12 cycles. TCRdb redid the calling of the 5' RACE reads with MiXCR, one entry per CDR3 protein. In the table there are some 320,000 distinct CDR3 sequences, 27% of which are singletons. Sequencing was done on a sample of blood. The receptors come from a woman between 65 and 79 years old in good health.

In its sample, this clonotype was seen a few times. The chain recombines TRBV3-1 with TRBJ2-5; tentative D call: TRBD1 (6 bases). CDR3 length equals 15 residues. Trimming stripped 6 bases from V and 1 base from J, with 15 bases between. Germline V gene sequence: CDR1 LGHDT, CDR2 YNNKEL (reference sequence). In nucleotides, the CDR3 is TGTGCCAGCAGGTCACAGGGCCGCTTCCAAGAGACCCAGTACTTC. Protein product: CASRSQGRFQETQYF.

CDR3 region: CASSLRQGPNTGELFF. The DNA for the CDR3 is TGTGCCAGCAGCTTAAGACAGGGGCCGAACACCGGGGAGCTGTTTTTT. This chain connects TRBV7-9 to TRBJ2-2; TRBD1 matches 8 bases. This CDR3 has 16 amino acids. V dropped 2 bases and J dropped 0; count of bases not matched to a gene: 2. CDR1 and CDR2 from the germline V gene are SEHNR and FQNEAQ (reference sequence).

The table lists this clonotype with a few counts. The chain links TRBV7-8 to TRBJ2-5; unclear D gene. The J call may be in error: the DNA end matches TRBJ2-7 better. This CDR3 is built from 14 residues. Germline CDR1 and CDR2: SGHVS and FQNEAQ. In nucleotides, the CDR3 is TGTGCCAGCAGCTTAGCCCACGACAATTACGAGCAGTACTTC. This encodes CASSLAHDNYEQYF.